These 9 T cell receptor beta chains originate from one sample sequenced in a study of beta chain features in type 1 diabetes. Expressed TCRB transcripts were sequenced, since all the RNA that had been isolated was reverse transcribed. TCRdb's copy holds only in-frame clones and misses some; the assay was immunoSEQ multiplex PCR. There are 900,000 or so clones in the sample; 15% to 20% occur only once, and around 0.02% lies in the top ten. What was sequenced was naive CD4+ T cells from blood. Every receptor here comes from a woman aged 18-29 years in good health.

This clone was observed a handful of times. At the DNA level, this CDR3 is encoded by other sequences in the same sample as well. Here the CDR3 DNA reads TGTGCCAGCAGTCTCCGGACAGGGCTTAATGAAAAACTGTTTTTT. Amino acid sequence: CASSLRTGLNEKLFF. The chain recombines TRBV28 with TRBJ1-4; 8 bases are a match to TRBD1. This CDR3 region has 15 residues. The V segment lost 5 bases and the J segment 4 bases; nucleotides outside the gene matches: 6. Germline V gene sequence: CDR1 MDHEN, CDR2 SYDVKM.

The chain links TRBV10-3 to TRBJ2-7; possible D gene TRBD1, 5 bases. Trimming took 6 bases from V and 2 from J, leaving 14 bases between them. The CDR3 sequence is 14 residues long. Germline CDR1 is ENHRY and CDR2 is SYGVKD. The CDR3 is CAISSTAHPYEQYF. CDR3 nucleotide sequence: TGTGCCATCAGCTCGACAGCACACCCCTACGAGCAGTACTTC.

This chain connects TRBV6-4 to TRBJ2-1; 10 bases map to TRBD1. V dropped 6 bases and J dropped 6; count of bases not matched to a gene: 8. Germline CDR1 reads MRHNA; CDR2 reads SNTAGT. This CDR3 is 15 amino acids long. CDR3 in amino acids: CASSLGTGETNEQFF. CDR3 in DNA: TGTGCCAGCAGCTTGGGGACAGGGGAGACCAATGAGCAGTTCTTC.

In DNA form, the CDR3 reads TGTGCCAGCAGCGACCGGACTAGCGGGACCGGGTACGAGCAGTACTTC. This sequence encodes CASSDRTSGTGYEQYF. The chain employs TRBV7-9 and TRBJ2-7; 12 positions match TRBD2. With V trimmed by 5 bases and J by 4 bases, 9 bases remained unmatched. The length of the CDR3 is 16 residues. CDR1 SEHNR and CDR2 FQNEAQ come from the germline V gene (reference sequence).

This clone was counted a few times. The chain is built from TRBV29-1 and TRBJ1-2, with D maybe TRBD1 (6 bases). The germline gives CDR1 SQVTM, CDR2 ANQGSEA. V shed 4 bases and J shed 7 bases, with 19 bases lying between them. CDR3 length: 14 residues. The CDR3 nucleotides are TGCAGCGTTGTGAGATCAGGGGTAGGAGCTGGCTACACCTTC. Encoded protein: CSVVRSGVGAGYTF.

The table lists this clone with a few counts. This sequence joins TRBV29-1 and TRBJ2-5, with no clear D. The CDR3 is 15 residues long. In germline, CDR1 is SQVTM, CDR2 ANQGSEA. V was shortened by 3 bases and J by 7 bases, with 21 bases between the two germline ends. The CDR3 DNA reads as TGCAGCGTTGAGTCCTACACTGCGGTAAAGGGGACCCAGTACTTC. It is translated as CSVESYTAVKGTQYF. The full variable domain, with the rest looked up from reference TRBV29-1 and TRBJ2-5, is SAVISQKPSRDICQRGTSLTIQCQVDSQVTMMFWYRQQPGQSLTLIATANQGSEATYESGFVIDKFPISRPNLTFSTLTVSNMSPEDSSIYLCSVESYTAVKGTQYFGPGTRLLVL.

This clone was counted between two and nine times. The chain couples TRBV10-3 to TRBJ2-7, with unresolved D. V was shortened by 8 bases and J by 6 bases, with 17 bases between the two germline ends. Germline V lookup: CDR1 ENHRY, CDR2 SYGVKD. The CDR3 loop spans 13 amino acids. In DNA form, the CDR3 reads TGTGCCATCGGGTGGGATCACGCTAGCGAGCAGTACTTC. This codes for CAIGWDHASEQYF.

The chain combines TRBV28 with TRBJ2-1; no definite D call. Trimming shortened V by 6 bases and J by 8 bases, and 11 bases separated the two germline ends. CDR1 and CDR2 (germline): MDHEN, SYDVKM. The CDR3 sequence is 12 residues long. CDR3 DNA: TGTGCCAGCAGAGACCCCGGGTATGAGCAGTTCTTC. Amino acids: CASRDPGYEQFF.

This clone has just a few counts. The chain uses TRBV19 and TRBJ2-1, with TRBD1 identical over 9 bases. The V segment lost 5 bases and the J segment 5 bases; nucleotides outside the gene matches: 7. The CDR3 is 15 amino acids. Germline CDR1 reads LNHDA; CDR2 reads SQIVND (reference sequence). CDR3 loop: CASSPDRGVHNEQFF. DNA for the CDR3: TGTGCCAGTAGTCCCGACAGGGGGGTACACAATGAGCAGTTCTTC.